This T cell receptor (beta chain) was retrieved from a study of blood T cell repertoires in COVID-19. Whole-study context: From T cells, B-cell-depleted T cells, or PBMCs came the material, which was cDNA or gDNA.

How the authors handled the data: Counts of nucleated cells, estimated from reference gene primer amplification, were obtained. Only in-frame clones appear in the TCRdb table, and some are missing; sequencing was by immunoSEQ multiplex PCR. V, J and clone size reflect that table, while D and trimming were determined from the DNA. The data show about 240,000 clones, roughly four fifths seen once. The CDR3 runs to 11 residues. Per germline, CDR1 SGHRS and CDR2 YFSETQ. The V end was cut by 2 bases, the J end by 5 bases, with 5 bases between. The chain uses TRBV5-1 and TRBJ2-7; D unresolved. The clonotype was recovered from a woman aged 18-29 years with acute or convalescent COVID-19. Sample: peripheral blood. The CDR3 DNA reads TGCGCCAGCAGCTTAGAGCACGAGCAGTACTTC. Amino acids: CASSLEHEQYF.